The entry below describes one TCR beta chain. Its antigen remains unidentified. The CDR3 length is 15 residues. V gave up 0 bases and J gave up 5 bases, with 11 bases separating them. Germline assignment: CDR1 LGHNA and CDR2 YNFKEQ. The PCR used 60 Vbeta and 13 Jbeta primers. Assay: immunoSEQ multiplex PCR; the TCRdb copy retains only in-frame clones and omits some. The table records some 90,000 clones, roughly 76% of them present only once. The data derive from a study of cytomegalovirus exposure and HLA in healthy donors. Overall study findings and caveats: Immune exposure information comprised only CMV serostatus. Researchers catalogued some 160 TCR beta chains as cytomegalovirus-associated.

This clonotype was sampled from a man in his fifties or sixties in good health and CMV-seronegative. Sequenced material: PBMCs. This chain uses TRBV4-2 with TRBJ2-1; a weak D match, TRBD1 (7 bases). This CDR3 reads CASSQEEGADNEQFF. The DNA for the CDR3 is TGTGCCAGCAGCCAAGAGGAGGGGGCGGACAATGAGCAGTTCTTC.